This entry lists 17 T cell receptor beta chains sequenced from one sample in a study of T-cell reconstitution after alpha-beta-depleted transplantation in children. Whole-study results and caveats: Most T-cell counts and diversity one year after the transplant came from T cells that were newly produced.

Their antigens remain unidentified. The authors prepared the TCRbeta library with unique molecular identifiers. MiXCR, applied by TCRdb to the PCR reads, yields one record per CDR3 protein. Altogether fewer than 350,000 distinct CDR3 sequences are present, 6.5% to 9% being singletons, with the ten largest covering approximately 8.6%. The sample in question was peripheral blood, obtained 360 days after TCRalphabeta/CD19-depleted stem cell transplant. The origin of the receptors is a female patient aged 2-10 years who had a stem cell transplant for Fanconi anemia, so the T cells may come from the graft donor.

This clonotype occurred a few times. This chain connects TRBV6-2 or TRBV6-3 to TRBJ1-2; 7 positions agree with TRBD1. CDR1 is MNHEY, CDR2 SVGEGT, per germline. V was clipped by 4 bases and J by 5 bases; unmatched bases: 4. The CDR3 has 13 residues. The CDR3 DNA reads TGTGCCAGCAGTTTTCGACAGGGTTATGGCTACACCTTC. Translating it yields CASSFRQGYGYTF.

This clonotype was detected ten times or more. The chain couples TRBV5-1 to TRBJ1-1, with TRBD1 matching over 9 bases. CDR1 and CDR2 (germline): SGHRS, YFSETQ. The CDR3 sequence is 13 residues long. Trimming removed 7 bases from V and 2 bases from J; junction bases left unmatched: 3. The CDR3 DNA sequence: TGCGCCAGCGGACAGGGGCCTAACACTGAAGCTTTCTTT. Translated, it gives CASGQGPNTEAFF. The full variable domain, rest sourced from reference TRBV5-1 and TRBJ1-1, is KAGVTQTPRYLIKTRGQQVTLSCSPISGHRSVSWYQQTPGQGLQFLFEYFSETQRNKGNFPGRFSGRQFSNSRSEMNVSTLELGDSALYLCASGQGPNTEAFFGQGTRLTVV.

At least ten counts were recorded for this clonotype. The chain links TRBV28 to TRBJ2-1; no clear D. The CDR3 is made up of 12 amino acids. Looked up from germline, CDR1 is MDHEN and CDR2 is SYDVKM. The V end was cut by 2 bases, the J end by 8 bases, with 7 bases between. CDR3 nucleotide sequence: TGTGCCAGCAGTTTAATTTTAGATGAGCAGTTCTTC. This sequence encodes CASSLILDEQFF.

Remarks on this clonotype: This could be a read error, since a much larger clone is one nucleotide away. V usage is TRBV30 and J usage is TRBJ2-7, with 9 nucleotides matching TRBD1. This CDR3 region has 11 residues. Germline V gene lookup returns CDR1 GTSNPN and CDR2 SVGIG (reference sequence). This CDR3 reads CVSGQGYEQYF. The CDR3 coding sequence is TGTGTCTCAGGACAGGGGTACGAGCAGTACTTC.

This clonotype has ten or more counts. The CDR3, as DNA: TGTGCCAGCAGCTTAGGGGACTCCTATTCAGGGGAGACCCAGTACTTC. Amino acid sequence: CASSLGDSYSGETQYF. The chain has TRBV11-2 and TRBJ2-5; tentatively, D is TRBD2 (6 bases). The germline V gene encodes CDR1 SGHAT and CDR2 FQNNGV. This CDR3 is built from 16 residues. V lost 1 base and J lost 5, with 17 bases in between.

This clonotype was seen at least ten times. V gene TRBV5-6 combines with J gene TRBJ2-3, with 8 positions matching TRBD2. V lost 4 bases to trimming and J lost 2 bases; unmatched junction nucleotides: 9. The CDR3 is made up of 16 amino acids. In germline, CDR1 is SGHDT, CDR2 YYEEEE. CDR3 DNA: TGTGCCAGCAGCCTCTTTAGCGGGGTTCTCACAGATACGCAGTATTTT. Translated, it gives CASSLFSGVLTDTQYF.

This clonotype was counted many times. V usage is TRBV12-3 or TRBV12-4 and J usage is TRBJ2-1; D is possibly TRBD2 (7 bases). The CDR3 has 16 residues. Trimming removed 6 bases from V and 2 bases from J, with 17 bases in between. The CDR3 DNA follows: TGTGCCAGCAGCCTTTGGGAGGGGGGGCCCTACAATGAGCAGTTCTTC. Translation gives CASSLWEGGPYNEQFF.

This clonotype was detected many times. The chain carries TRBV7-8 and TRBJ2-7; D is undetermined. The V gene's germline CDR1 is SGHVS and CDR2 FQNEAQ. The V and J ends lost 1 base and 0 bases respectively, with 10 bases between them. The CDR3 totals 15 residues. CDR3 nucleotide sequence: TGTGCCAGCAGCTTAGTAGAAACAGTCTCCTACGAGCAGTACTTC. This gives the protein CASSLVETVSYEQYF. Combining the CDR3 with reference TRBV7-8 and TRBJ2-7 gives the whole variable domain GAGVSQSPRYKVAKRGQDVALRCDPISGHVSLFWYQQALGQGPEFLTYFQNEAQLDKSGLPSDRFFAERPEGSVSTLKIQRTQQEDSAVYLCASSLVETVSYEQYFGPGTRLTVT.

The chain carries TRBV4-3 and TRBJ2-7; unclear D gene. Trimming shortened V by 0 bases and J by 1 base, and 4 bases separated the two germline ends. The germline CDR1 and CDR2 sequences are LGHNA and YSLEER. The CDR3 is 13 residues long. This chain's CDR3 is CASSQDLSYEQYF. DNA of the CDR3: TGCGCCAGCAGCCAAGACTTATCCTACGAGCAGTACTTC.

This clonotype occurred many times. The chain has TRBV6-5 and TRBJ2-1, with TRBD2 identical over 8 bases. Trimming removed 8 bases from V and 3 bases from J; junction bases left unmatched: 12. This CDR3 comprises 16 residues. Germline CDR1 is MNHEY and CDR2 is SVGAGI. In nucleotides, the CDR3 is TGTGCCAGCGCTTCGCGGCTCGCGGGGGGCTACAATGAGCAGTTCTTC. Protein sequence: CASASRLAGGYNEQFF.

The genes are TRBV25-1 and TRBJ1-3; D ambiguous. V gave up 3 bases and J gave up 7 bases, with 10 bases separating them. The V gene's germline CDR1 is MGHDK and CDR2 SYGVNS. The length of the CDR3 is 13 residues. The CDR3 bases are TGTGCCAGCAGTGAGTCTGGAAGGAACACCATATATTTT. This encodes CASSESGRNTIYF.

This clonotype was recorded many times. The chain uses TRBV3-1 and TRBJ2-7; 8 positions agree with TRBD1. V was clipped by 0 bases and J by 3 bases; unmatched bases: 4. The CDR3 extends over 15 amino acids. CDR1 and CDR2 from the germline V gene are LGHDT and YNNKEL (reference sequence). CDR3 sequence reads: CASSQERTGIYEQYV. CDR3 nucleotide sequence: TGTGCCAGCAGCCAAGAGCGGACAGGGATCTACGAGCAGTACGTC.

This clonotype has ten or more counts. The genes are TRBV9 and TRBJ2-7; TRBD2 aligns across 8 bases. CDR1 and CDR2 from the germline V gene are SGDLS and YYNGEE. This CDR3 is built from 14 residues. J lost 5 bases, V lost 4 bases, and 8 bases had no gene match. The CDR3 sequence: CASSFSGDSHEQYF. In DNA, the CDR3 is TGTGCCAGCAGCTTTAGCGGGGATAGCCACGAGCAGTACTTC.

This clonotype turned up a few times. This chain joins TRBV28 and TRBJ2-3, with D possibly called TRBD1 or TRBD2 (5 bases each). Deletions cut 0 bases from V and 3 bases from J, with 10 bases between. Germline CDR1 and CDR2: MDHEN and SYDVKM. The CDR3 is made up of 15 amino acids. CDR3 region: CASSLWGDQTDTQYF. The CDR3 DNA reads TGTGCCAGCAGTTTATGGGGGGACCAAACAGATACGCAGTATTTT.

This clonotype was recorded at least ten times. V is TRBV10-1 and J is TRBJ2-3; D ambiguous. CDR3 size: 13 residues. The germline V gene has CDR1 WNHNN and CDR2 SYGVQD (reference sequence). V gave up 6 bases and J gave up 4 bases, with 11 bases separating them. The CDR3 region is CASSPIISDTQYF. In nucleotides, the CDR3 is TGCGCCAGCAGCCCCATTATCTCAGATACGCAGTATTTT.

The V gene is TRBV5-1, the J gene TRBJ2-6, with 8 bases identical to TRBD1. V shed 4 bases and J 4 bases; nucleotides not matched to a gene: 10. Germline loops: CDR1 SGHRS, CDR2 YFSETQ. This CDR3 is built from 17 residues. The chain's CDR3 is CASSLDRDEWGANVLTF. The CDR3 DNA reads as TGCGCCAGCAGCCTGGACAGGGACGAGTGGGGGGCCAACGTCCTGACTTTC.

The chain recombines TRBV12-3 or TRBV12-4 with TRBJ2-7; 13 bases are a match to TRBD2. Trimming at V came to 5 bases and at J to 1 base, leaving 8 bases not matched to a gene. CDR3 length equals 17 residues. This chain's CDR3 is CASSRGLAGRKSYEQYF. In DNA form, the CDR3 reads TGTGCCAGCAGTCGGGGACTAGCGGGGCGGAAGTCCTACGAGCAGTACTTC.